The entry below describes one TCR beta chain. This clone was recorded once. Its target antigen remains unknown. Nothing much larger sits one base from this clone, and base qualities are not available. The CDR3 regions of human TCRbeta chains were analyzed by immunosequencing. On the authors' methods: TCRs in the repertoires were compared against a reference library of SARS-CoV-2-specific TCRs that had been generated with the MIRA antigen-specificity platform. Breadth was defined as the fraction of unique TCRs that were SARS-CoV-2-associated. Depth was defined as the fraction of total T cells that were SARS-CoV-2-associated. Using the MIRA data, each spike-specific TCR was assigned both to the spike region to which the TCR was reactive and to a CD4 or CD8 class. Log10-transformed breadth and depth values were compared by one-way ANOVA with Sidak's multiple comparisons tests. TCRdb carries this immuneACCESS record with in-frame sequences only. Its versions omit some clonotypes, under half of them owing to an unresolved V gene in the studies checked, with the rest unexplained. V, J and clone size reflect that table, while D and trimming were determined from the DNA. The sample data list about 140,000 clones, and more than 85% of these were observed just once. The biggest ten clones account for 3% to 3.5% of the sample.

Via the germline V gene (reference sequence), CDR1 is LNHDA and CDR2 SQIVND. The CDR3 runs 14 amino acids, cysteine and phenylalanine included. The kept DNA is CDR3 alone, 42 bases in frame from the first base. V is reduced by 5 bases and J by 1 base, leaving a spacing of 11 bases between them. Reading the label with the study, this specimen's time point is: baseline before first vaccination. Samples from vaccinated people were obtained from the UK trials COV001 and COV002, which included a single-blind randomized controlled phase 2/3 trial of AZD1222 (ChAdOx1 nCoV-19) in healthy adults. For TCRbeta chain sequencing, PBMC samples from trial participants were taken at day 0 and at day 28 after the second dose. These data come from a study of T cell responses to AZD1222 COVID-19 vaccine (dated by TCRdb to the early 2020s). For the study in its entirety: Because spike-specific TCR depth and breadth did not differ between the two schedules, AZD1222 recipients who got a second dose at roughly 4 weeks were pooled with those who got a second dose at roughly 12 weeks. TCR sequencing covered fewer than 250 trial participants: 207 given two doses of AZD1222 and 26 given two doses of MenACWY control vaccine. Enrollment into the trials was organized by age into subgroups of 18-55, 56-69 and 70-plus years, and those subgroups contained roughly 160, 29 and 62 TCR-sequenced participants, respectively.

Beyond this particular receptor, the publication reports: Only five to seven AZD1222 recipients were SARS-CoV-2 seropositive at baseline, limiting conclusions about previously exposed vaccinees. Participants were mostly white British, with more females than males. The authors suggested clonal diversity may have been underestimated. In the small 56-69-year group, the increase in depth fell short of significance, most likely because of low power. Because no day 14 peak-response samples were available, the repertoires could be characterized only after the peak T cell response. After two AZD1222 doses, spike-specific TCR breadth and depth were significantly higher than at day 0 and than in MenACWY recipients. Vaccine-associated CD4 TCRs spanned the whole spike protein, with dominant responses in regions 160-218 and 743-854. Nearly half of unique spike-specific TCRs reportedly recognized epitopes outside regions mutated in the B.1.351 and B.1.1.7 variants.

The material was peripheral blood, obtained on day 0 of AZD1222 vaccination. The source of this sequence is an adult in good health. This chain is built from TRBV19 and TRBJ1-1, with the D segment identity uncertain. Here is the DNA: TGTGCCAGTAGTCCTTCTCACCGGAACACTGAAGCTTTCTTT. Its amino acids are CASSPSHRNTEAFF. Supplemented by the reference TRBV19 and TRBJ1-1 proteins around the CDR3, the complete variable domain is DGGITQSPKYLFRKEGQNVTLSCEQNLNHDAMYWYRQDPGQGLRLIYYSQIVNDFQKGDIAEGYSVSREKKESFPLTVTSAQKNPTAFYLCASSPSHRNTEAFFGQGTRLTVV.